The rows below give T cell receptor beta chains drawn from one sample of a study of T cells in Graves' hyperthyroidism and ophthalmopathy. TCRdb analysed the multiplex PCR reads with MiXCR anew, one entry per CDR3 protein. The profile covers 150,000 to 200,000 distinct CDR3 sequences, with about a sixth appearing a single time and approximately 28% taken by the ten largest. Sequencing was carried out using blood. The source of these receptors is a woman aged 45-65 years with Graves' hyperthyroidism. Both conserved end residues are part of each CDR3. A D gene is named only where the DNA matches it firmly. Expanded clones are given a class, and other clones once, few, many or no size at all.

TRBV2	NA	TRBJ1-5	NA	TGTGCCAGCAGAGTCAGGGATAATCAGCCCCAGCATTTT	CASRVRDNQPQHF
TRBV16	NA	TRBJ1-1	many	TGTGCCAGCAGCCTAACGGGCTCCTCGATTGAAGCTTTCTTT	CASSLTGSSIEAFF
TRBV19	NA	TRBJ2-5	many	TGTGCCAGTAGTAGCGTCGCTTTGGAGACCCAGTACTTC	CASSSVALETQYF
TRBV5-1	TRBD2	TRBJ2-2	NA	TGCGCCAGCAGCTTGGACCCTAGCGGGGGAGCAACCGGGGAGCTGTTTTTT	CASSLDPSGGATGELFF
TRBV6-1	NA	TRBJ1-2	many	TGTGCCAGCAGCCCAAGCGGGATAAACTATGGCTACACCTTC	CASSPSGINYGYTF
TRBV7-2	TRBD1	TRBJ2-2	many	TGTGCCAGCAGCCACAGTGTCAGACAGGGCTGGACCGGGGAGCTGTTTTTT	CASSHSVRQGWTGELFF
TRBV5-1	TRBD2	TRBJ2-3	NA	TGTGCCAGCAGCTCCCCGTGGACTAGCGGGAACCCGGAGGCTACGCAGTATTTT	CASSSPWTSGNPEATQYF
TRBV18	TRBD1	TRBJ1-2	few	TGTGCCAGCTCACCCTACGAGGACAGGGTGGTGAAAACCTTC	CASSPYEDRVVKTF
TRBV12-3/TRBV12-4	TRBD1	TRBJ2-2	many	TGTGCCAGCAGGATCGAACCGTGGCAGGGGGACACCGGGGAGCTGTTTTTT	CASRIEPWQGDTGELFF
TRBV4-1	TRBD1	TRBJ1-4	NA	TGCGCCAGCAGCCCCCCCCGACAGGGTGGGAATGAAAAACTGTTTTTT	CASSPPRQGGNEKLFF
TRBV6-1	TRBD1	TRBJ1-5	many	TGTGCCAGCAGGGACAGGGAACTCAATCAGCCCCAGCATTTT	CASRDRELNQPQHF
TRBV18	NA	TRBJ1-1	many	TGTGCCAGCTCACCACCGGCGGGAAGGGGGTACACTGAAGCTTTCTTT	CASSPPAGRGYTEAFF
TRBV9	TRBD1	TRBJ2-7	many	TGTGCCAGCAGCGTCTCACCGGGACAGGGCCACGAGCAGTACTTC	CASSVSPGQGHEQYF
TRBV6-1	TRBD2	TRBJ2-5	many	TGTGCCAGCAGTCGAGGACTAGGTCGGGAGACCCAGTACTTC	CASSRGLGRETQYF
TRBV11-2	NA	TRBJ1-5	many	TGTGCCAGCAGCTTACTTACAGGATTAAATCAGCCCCAGCATTTT	CASSLLTGLNQPQHF
TRBV14	NA	TRBJ2-7	many	TGTGCCAGCAGCGCACAGGGTTTTGAGCAGTACTTC	CASSAQGFEQYF
TRBV2	NA	TRBJ1-1	many	TGTGCCAGCAGTGAATCAGGGGCTGAAGCTTTCTTT	CASSESGAEAFF
TRBV14	NA	TRBJ1-6	many	TGTGCCAGCAGCCAAGCGGGCAGGTCCTATAATTCACCCCTCCACTTT	CASSQAGRSYNSPLHF
TRBV10-3	NA	TRBJ1-5	many	TGTGCCATCAGTGATCCGTATTCCAATCAGCCCCAGCATTTT	CAISDPYSNQPQHF
TRBV7-8	NA	TRBJ1-1	many	TGTGCCAGCAGCTTCGGCCCGGACACTGAAGCTTTCTTT	CASSFGPDTEAFF
TRBV6-1	NA	TRBJ2-7	few	TGTGCCAGCAGGGAGACAGGACACCCCCGGGGTACTGTCTACGAGCAGTACTTC	CASRETGHPRGTVYEQYF
TRBV11-2	TRBD1	TRBJ1-1	many	TGTGCCAGCAGCCCGAGGACAGGGGAGAACACTGAAGCTTTCTTT	CASSPRTGENTEAFF
TRBV19	TRBD1	TRBJ1-2	NA	TGTGCCAGTAGCATGTCAGGGGGGGATGGCTACACCTTC	CASSMSGGDGYTF
TRBV3-1	NA	TRBJ2-2	many	TGTGCCAGCACTACCCGATTAATCTCAGGGGCAGGGGAGCTGTTTTTT	CASTTRLISGAGELFF